This T cell receptor beta chain is drawn from a study of human thymus T cells. The study, taken as a whole, reports: In unrelated individuals, thymic repertoires overlapped highly, according to related research. Blood and thymic repertoires both appeared biased in V and J gene usage.

Clones were sequenced by immunoSEQ multiplex PCR, and TCRdb holds only the in-frame ones, with some missing. The table shows 75,000 to 90,000 clones, with roughly 97% occurring only once. Resections that were taken during corrective heart surgery supplied the thymus tissue. Immunologically healthy infants in Finland undergoing congenital heart defect surgery were the donors. About this clone itself: Its antigen is still unknown.

In germline, CDR1 is SGHNT, CDR2 YYREEE (reference sequence). J lost 3 bases, V lost 2 bases, and 11 bases had no gene match. The CDR3 extends over 17 amino acids. This chain joins TRBV5-4 and TRBJ2-3; 8 positions agree with TRBD2. Sequenced input: thymus tissue. This TCR derives from a boy in the first two years of life with a congenital heart defect but otherwise immunologically healthy. CDR3 sequence (DNA): TGTGCCAGCAGCTTACCTCCTAGCGGGTTGAAGACAGATACGCAGTATTTT. Translated, it gives CASSLPPSGLKTDTQYF.